Listed below are T cell receptor beta chains from one sample, sequenced in a study of OX40 agonist ivuxolimab in advanced cancers. The assay was immunoSEQ multiplex PCR, and TCRdb's table has in-frame clones only and misses some. The table shows over 50,000 clones, with over 80% occurring only once. Material: CD4+ or CD8+ T cells sorted from blood, obtained in a trial of the OX40 agonist ivuxolimab. The source of these receptors is an adult with an advanced solid tumor such as melanoma, head and neck, liver or kidney cancer. Both conserved end residues are part of each CDR3. The D gene is left open where the match is weak. Clone sizes are given selectively: once, few, many, or a class where the clone is expanded.

abundance: NA; j_gene: TRBJ1-5; v_gene: TRBV7-8; d_gene: TRBD1; CDR3nt: TGTGCCAGCAGCCCCCTCAATACAGGGGGGAATCAGCCCCAGCATTTT; CDR3aa: CASSPLNTGGNQPQHF
abundance: once; j_gene: TRBJ2-1; v_gene: TRBV7-8; d_gene: TRBD2; CDR3nt: TGTGCCAGCAGCTTATTAGCGGGGGGGCATTGGTCGCAGTTCTTC; CDR3aa: CASSLLAGGHWSQFF
abundance: NA; j_gene: TRBJ2-5; v_gene: TRBV27; d_gene: NA; CDR3nt: TGTGCCAGCAGTTTATGGAGTCAAGAGACCCAGTACTTC; CDR3aa: CASSLWSQETQYF
abundance: NA; j_gene: TRBJ1-5; v_gene: TRBV6-5; d_gene: NA; CDR3nt: TGTGCCAGCAGTACTGGGCATCAGCCCCAGCATTTT; CDR3aa: CASSTGHQPQHF
abundance: NA; j_gene: TRBJ1-5; v_gene: TRBV7-9; d_gene: TRBD1; CDR3nt: TGTGCCAGCAGGCTAGGGACAGCGCCGAATCAGCCCCAGCATTTT; CDR3aa: CASRLGTAPNQPQHF
abundance: NA; j_gene: TRBJ1-5; v_gene: TRBV19; d_gene: NA; CDR3nt: TGTGCCAGTAGTATAGATCCCCTCGGGGCCCAGCATTTT; CDR3aa: CASSIDPLGAQHF
abundance: NA; j_gene: TRBJ2-3; v_gene: TRBV16; d_gene: TRBD2; CDR3nt: TGTGCCAGCAGCCCTGGGACTAGCGGCACAGATACGCAGTATTTT; CDR3aa: CASSPGTSGTDTQYF
abundance: NA; j_gene: TRBJ2-5; v_gene: TRBV4-3; d_gene: NA; CDR3nt: TGCGCCAGCAGCCAAGATTTCGGTGAGACCCAGTACTTC; CDR3aa: CASSQDFGETQYF
abundance: NA; j_gene: TRBJ2-7; v_gene: TRBV7-3; d_gene: NA; CDR3nt: TGTGCCAGCAGCTTATCACCGGGGTTCGAGCAGTACTTC; CDR3aa: CASSLSPGFEQYF
abundance: NA; j_gene: TRBJ1-1; v_gene: TRBV9; d_gene: TRBD1; CDR3nt: TGTGCCAGCGGGACAGGGGGTGAGACTGAAGCTTTCTTT; CDR3aa: CASGTGGETEAFF